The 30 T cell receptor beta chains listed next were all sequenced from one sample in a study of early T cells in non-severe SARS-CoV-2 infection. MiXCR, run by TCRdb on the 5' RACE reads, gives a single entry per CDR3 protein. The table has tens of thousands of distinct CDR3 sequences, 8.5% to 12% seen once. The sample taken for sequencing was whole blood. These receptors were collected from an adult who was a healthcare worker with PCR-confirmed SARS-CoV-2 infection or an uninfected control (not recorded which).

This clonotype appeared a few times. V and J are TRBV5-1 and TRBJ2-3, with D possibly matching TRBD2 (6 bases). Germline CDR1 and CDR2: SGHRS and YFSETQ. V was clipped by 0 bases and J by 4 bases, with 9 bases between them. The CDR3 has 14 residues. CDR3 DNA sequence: TGCGCCAGCAGCTTGGTTAGCGGTTCAGATACGCAGTATTTT. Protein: CASSLVSGSDTQYF.

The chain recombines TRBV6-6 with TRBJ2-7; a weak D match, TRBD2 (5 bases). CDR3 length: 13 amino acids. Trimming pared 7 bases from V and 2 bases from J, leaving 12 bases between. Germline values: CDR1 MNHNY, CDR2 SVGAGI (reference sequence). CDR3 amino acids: CASKDGGTYEQYF. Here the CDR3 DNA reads TGTGCCAGCAAGGACGGAGGCACCTACGAGCAGTACTTC.

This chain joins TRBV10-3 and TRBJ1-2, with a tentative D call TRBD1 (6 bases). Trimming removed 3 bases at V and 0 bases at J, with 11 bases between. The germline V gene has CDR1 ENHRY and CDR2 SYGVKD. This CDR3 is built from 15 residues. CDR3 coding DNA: TGTGCCATCAGTGAATACAGGGAATCTAACTATGGCTACACCTTC. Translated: CAISEYRESNYGYTF.

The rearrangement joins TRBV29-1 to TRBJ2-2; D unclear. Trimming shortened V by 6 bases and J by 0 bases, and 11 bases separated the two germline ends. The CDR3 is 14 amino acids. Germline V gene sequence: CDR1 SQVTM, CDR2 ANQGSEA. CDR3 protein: CSVASVPNTGELFF. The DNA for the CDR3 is TGCAGCGTGGCGAGTGTGCCGAACACCGGGGAGCTGTTTTTT.

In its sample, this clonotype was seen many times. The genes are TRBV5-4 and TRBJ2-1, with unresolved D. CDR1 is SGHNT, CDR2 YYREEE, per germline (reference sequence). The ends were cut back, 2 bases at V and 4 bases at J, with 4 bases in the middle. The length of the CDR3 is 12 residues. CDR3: CASSFAYNEQFF. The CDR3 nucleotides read TGTGCCAGCAGCTTTGCTTACAATGAGCAGTTCTTC.

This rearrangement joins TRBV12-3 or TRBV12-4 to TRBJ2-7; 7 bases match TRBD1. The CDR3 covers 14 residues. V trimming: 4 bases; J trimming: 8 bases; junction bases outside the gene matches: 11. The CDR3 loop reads CASSSMTGNSQQYF. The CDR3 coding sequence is TGTGCCAGCAGTTCCATGACAGGGAATTCTCAGCAGTACTTC.

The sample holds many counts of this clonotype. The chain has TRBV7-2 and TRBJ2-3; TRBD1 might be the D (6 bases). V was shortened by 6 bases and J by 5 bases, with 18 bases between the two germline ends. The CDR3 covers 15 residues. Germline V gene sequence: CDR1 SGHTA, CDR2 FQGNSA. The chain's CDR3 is CASRRRAGVEDTQYF. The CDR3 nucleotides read TGTGCCAGCAGACGCCGCGCAGGGGTGGAAGATACGCAGTATTTT.

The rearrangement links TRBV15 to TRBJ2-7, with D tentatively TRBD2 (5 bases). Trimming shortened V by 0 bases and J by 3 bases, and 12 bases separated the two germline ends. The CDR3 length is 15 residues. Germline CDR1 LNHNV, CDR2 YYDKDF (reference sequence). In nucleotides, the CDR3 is TGTGCCACCAGCAGAGACATGAGCGGCGGCTACGAGCAGTACTTC. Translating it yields CATSRDMSGGYEQYF. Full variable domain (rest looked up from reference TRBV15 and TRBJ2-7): DAMVIQNPRYQVTQFGKPVTLSCSQTLNHNVMYWYQQKSSQAPKLLFHYYDKDFNNEADTPDNFQSRRPNTSFCFLDIRSPGLGDTAMYLCATSRDMSGGYEQYFGPGTRLTVT.

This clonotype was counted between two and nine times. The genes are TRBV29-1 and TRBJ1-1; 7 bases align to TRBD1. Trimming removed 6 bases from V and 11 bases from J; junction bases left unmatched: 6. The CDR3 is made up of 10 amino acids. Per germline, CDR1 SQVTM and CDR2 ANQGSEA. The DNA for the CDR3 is TGCAGCGTCAGTGACAGGGCGGCTTTCTTT. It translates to CSVSDRAAFF.

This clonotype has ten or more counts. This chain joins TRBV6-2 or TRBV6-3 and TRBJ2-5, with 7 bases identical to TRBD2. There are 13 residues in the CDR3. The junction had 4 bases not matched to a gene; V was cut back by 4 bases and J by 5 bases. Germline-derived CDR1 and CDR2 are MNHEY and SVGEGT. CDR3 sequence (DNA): TGTGCCAGCAGTTTTCTCGGGGGGGAGACCCAGTACTTC. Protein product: CASSFLGGETQYF.

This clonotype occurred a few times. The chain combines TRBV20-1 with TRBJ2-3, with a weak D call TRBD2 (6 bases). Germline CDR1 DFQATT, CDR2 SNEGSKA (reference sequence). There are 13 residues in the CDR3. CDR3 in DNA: TGCAGCGTAGCGGAGGGGACCACAGATACGCAGTATTTT. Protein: CSVAEGTTDTQYF.

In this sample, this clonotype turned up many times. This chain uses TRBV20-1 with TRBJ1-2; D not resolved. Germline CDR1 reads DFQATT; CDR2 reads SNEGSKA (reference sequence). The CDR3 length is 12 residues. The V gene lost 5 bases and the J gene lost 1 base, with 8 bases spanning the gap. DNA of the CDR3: TGCAGTGCTGGGTCAATTAACTATGGCTACACCTTC. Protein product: CSAGSINYGYTF.

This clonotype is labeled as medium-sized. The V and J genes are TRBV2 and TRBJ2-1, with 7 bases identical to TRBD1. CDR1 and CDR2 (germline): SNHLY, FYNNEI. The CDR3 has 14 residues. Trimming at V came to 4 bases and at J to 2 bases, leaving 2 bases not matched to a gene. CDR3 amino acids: CASSVGTAYNEQFF. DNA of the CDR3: TGTGCCAGCAGTGTGGGGACAGCCTACAATGAGCAGTTCTTC.

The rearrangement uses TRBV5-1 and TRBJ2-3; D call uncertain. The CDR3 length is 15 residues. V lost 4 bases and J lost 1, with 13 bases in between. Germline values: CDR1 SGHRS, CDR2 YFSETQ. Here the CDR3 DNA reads TGCGCCAGCAGCCAGGACCCGACTGGCACAGATACGCAGTATTTT. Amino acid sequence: CASSQDPTGTDTQYF. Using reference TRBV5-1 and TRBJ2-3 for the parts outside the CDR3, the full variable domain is KAGVTQTPRYLIKTRGQQVTLSCSPISGHRSVSWYQQTPGQGLQFLFEYFSETQRNKGNFPGRFSGRQFSNSRSEMNVSTLELGDSALYLCASSQDPTGTDTQYFGPGTRLTVL.

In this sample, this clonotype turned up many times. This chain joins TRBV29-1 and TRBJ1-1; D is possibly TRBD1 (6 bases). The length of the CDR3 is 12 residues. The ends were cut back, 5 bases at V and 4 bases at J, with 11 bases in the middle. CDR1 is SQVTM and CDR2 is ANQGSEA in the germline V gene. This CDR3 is CSVLPRGTEAFF. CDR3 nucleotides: TGCAGCGTTTTACCCAGGGGCACTGAAGCTTTCTTT. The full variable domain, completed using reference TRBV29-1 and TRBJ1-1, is SAVISQKPSRDICQRGTSLTIQCQVDSQVTMMFWYRQQPGQSLTLIATANQGSEATYESGFVIDKFPISRPNLTFSTLTVSNMSPEDSSIYLCSVLPRGTEAFFGQGTRLTVV.

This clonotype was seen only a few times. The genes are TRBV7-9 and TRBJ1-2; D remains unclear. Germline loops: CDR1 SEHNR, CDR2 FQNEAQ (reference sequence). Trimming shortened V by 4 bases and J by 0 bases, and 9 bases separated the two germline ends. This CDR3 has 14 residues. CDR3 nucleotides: TGTGCCAGCAGCTCTGCGGGGTCTAACTATGGCTACACCTTC. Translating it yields CASSSAGSNYGYTF.

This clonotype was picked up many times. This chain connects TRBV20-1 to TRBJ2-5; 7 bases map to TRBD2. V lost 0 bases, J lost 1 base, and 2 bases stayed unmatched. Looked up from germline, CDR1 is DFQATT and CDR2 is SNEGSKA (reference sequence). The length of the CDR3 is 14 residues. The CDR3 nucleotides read TGCAGTGCTAGAGATGGCGGGGGCCAAGAGACCCAGTACTTC. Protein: CSARDGGGQETQYF.

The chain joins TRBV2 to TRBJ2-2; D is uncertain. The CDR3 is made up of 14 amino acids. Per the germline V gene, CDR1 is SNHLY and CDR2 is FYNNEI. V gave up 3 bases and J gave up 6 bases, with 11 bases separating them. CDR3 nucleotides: TGTGCCAGCAGTGATACCTCCCTCCCCGGGGAGCTGTTTTTT. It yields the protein CASSDTSLPGELFF.

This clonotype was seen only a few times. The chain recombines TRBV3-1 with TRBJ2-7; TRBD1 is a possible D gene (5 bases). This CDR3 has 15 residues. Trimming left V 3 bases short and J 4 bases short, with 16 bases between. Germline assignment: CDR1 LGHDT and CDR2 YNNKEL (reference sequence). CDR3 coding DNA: TGTGCCAGCAGCCAGATACCTCGGACATTTTACGAGCAGTACTTC. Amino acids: CASSQIPRTFYEQYF.

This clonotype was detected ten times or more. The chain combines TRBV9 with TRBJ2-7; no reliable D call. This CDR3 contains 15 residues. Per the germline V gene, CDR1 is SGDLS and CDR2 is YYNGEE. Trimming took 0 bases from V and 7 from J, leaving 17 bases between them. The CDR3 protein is CASSVEDLMGREQYF. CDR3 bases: TGTGCCAGCAGCGTAGAGGACCTAATGGGTAGAGAGCAGTACTTC.

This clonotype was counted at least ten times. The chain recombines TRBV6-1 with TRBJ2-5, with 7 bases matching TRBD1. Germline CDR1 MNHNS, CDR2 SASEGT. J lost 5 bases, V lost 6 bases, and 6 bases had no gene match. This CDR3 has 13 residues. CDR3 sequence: CASSRATGETQYF. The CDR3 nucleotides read TGTGCCAGCAGCCGCGCGACAGGGGAGACCCAGTACTTC.

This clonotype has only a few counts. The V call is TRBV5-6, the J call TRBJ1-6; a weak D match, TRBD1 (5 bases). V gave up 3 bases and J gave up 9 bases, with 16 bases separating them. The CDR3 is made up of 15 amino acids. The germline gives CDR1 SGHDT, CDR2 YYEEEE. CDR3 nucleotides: TGTGCCAGCAGCTCGACAGAAACCTGGGGTTCACCCCTCCACTTT. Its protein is CASSSTETWGSPLHF.

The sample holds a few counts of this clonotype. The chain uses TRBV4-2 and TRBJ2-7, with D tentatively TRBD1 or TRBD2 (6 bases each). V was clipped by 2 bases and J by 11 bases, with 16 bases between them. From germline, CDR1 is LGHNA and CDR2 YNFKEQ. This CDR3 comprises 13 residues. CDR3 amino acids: CASSQPEGGGKYF. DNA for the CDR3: TGTGCCAGCAGCCAACCGGAGGGGGGCGGAAAGTACTTC.

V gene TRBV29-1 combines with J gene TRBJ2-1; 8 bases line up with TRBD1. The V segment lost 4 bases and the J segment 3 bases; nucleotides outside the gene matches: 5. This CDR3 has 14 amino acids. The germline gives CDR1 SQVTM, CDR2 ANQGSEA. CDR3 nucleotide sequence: TGCAGCGTTGTTGTTGGACAGGGCTACAATGAGCAGTTCTTC. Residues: CSVVVGQGYNEQFF.

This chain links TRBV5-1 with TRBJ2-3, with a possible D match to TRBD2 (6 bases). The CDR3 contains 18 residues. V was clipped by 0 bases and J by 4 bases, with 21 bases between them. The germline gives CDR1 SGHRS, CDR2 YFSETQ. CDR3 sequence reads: CASSLGAGVRGEADTQYF. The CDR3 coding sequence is TGCGCCAGCAGCTTGGGAGCTGGAGTACGAGGGGAGGCAGATACGCAGTATTTT.

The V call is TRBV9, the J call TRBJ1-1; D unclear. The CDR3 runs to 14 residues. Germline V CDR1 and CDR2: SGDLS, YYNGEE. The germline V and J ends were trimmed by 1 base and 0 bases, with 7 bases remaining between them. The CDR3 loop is CASSVRSMNTEAFF. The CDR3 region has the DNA TGTGCCAGCAGCGTAAGGAGCATGAACACTGAAGCTTTCTTT.

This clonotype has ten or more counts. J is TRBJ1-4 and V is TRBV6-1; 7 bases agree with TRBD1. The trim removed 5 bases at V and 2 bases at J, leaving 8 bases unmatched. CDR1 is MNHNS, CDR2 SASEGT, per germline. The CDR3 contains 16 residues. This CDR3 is CASSRRQGDTNEKLFF. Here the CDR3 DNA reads TGTGCCAGCAGTAGACGGCAGGGGGACACTAATGAAAAACTGTTTTTT.

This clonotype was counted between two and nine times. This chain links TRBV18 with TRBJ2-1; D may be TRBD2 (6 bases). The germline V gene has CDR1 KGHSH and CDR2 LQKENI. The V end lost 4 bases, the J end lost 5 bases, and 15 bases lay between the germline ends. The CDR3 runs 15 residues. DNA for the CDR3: TGTGCCAGCTCACGCGCCAGGAGGGCCGACAATGAGCAGTTCTTC. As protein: CASSRARRADNEQFF.

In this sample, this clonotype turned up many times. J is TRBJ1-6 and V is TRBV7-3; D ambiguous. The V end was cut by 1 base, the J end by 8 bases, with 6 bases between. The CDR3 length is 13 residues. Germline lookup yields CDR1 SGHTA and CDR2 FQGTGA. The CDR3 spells CASSLRRDSPLHF. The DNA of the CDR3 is TGTGCCAGCAGCTTAAGGAGGGATTCACCCCTCCACTTT.

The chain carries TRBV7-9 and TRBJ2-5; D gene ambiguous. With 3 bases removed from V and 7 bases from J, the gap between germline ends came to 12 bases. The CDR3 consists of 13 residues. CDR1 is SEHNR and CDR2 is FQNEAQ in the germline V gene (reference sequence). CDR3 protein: CASSFGMIRTQYF. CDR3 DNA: TGTGCCAGCAGCTTTGGTATGATCCGGACCCAGTACTTC.